The 11 T cell receptor beta chains below were found in one sample sequenced in a study of cytomegalovirus exposure and HLA in healthy donors. A multiplex PCR was run with 60 Vbeta primers and 13 Jbeta primers. Clones were sequenced by immunoSEQ multiplex PCR, and TCRdb holds only the in-frame ones, with some missing. The sample has under 100,000 clones; about a tenth are singletons. Sequencing was carried out using PBMCs. Every receptor here comes from a man between 60 and 75 years old in good health and CMV-seropositive.

The table lists this clone with a few counts. V usage is TRBV28 and J usage is TRBJ1-1; D is ambiguous. Germline lookup yields CDR1 MDHEN and CDR2 SYDVKM. This CDR3 contains 13 residues. V was shortened by 4 bases and J by 4 bases, with 10 bases between the two germline ends. CDR3 nucleotides: TGTGCCAGCAGTTCCGGGTTAATCACTGAAGCTTTCTTT. The encoded protein is CASSSGLITEAFF.

In its sample, this clone was seen a few times. CDR3 amino acids: CASSAPGGAGEQYV. The CDR3 DNA reads TGTGCCAGCAGTGCCCCCGGGGGGGCTGGGGAGCAGTACGTC. This chain links TRBV28 with TRBJ2-7; 8 nucleotides agree with TRBD2. The CDR3 extends over 14 amino acids. Germline trimming cut 5 bases from V and 7 bases from J; bases unmatched to any gene: 10. Germline V gene lookup returns CDR1 MDHEN and CDR2 SYDVKM.

The V call is TRBV27, the J call TRBJ1-6, with D perhaps matching TRBD1 (6 bases). Germline V lookup: CDR1 MNHEY, CDR2 SMNVEV (reference sequence). This CDR3 has 14 residues. Trimming took off 2 bases at V and 9 bases at J, with 11 bases between the two ends. The DNA of the CDR3 is TGTGCCAGCAGTTTACCGGACAGTGGTTCACCCCTCCACTTT. Translating gives CASSLPDSGSPLHF.

A few counts support this clone. This chain connects TRBV27 to TRBJ1-2, with TRBD1 matching over 7 bases. The V and J ends lost 5 bases and 2 bases, in that order; junction bases with no gene match: 20. Germline values: CDR1 MNHEY, CDR2 SMNVEV (reference sequence). This CDR3 has 19 amino acids. CDR3 in DNA: TGTGCCAGCAGTATGACCCTCAGGGGGTCCCAGCCCGGGAACTATGGCTACACCTTC. This codes for CASSMTLRGSQPGNYGYTF.

This clone was counted between two and nine times. The chain combines TRBV5-1 with TRBJ2-2, with TRBD2 matching over 10 bases. CDR3 length equals 16 residues. Germline loops: CDR1 SGHRS, CDR2 YFSETQ. V gave up 5 bases and J gave up 3 bases; unmatched junction bases: 7. CDR3 region: CASSFGLAADTGELFF. In DNA, the CDR3 is TGCGCCAGCAGTTTCGGACTAGCGGCTGACACCGGGGAGCTGTTTTTT.

The rearrangement joins TRBV7-2 to TRBJ2-3; TRBD2 might be the D (6 bases). Germline CDR1 reads SGHTA; CDR2 reads FQGNSA. The germline V and J ends were trimmed by 5 bases and 4 bases, with 13 bases remaining between them. CDR3 length: 14 amino acids. CDR3 coding DNA: TGTGCCAGCAGCCCGGGACTTATTTCAGATACGCAGTATTTT. Amino acids: CASSPGLISDTQYF.

This clone has only a few counts. The V gene is TRBV19, the J gene TRBJ1-2; a possible D gene is TRBD1 (5 bases). The CDR3 loop spans 14 amino acids. V gave up 3 bases and J gave up 5 bases, with 13 bases separating them. In germline, CDR1 is LNHDA, CDR2 SQIVND (reference sequence). The CDR3 loop is CASSIGQGQYGYTF. CDR3 DNA: TGTGCCAGTAGTATTGGCCAGGGCCAATATGGCTACACCTTC. Full variable domain (outside the CDR3, taken from reference TRBV19 and TRBJ1-2): DGGITQSPKYLFRKEGQNVTLSCEQNLNHDAMYWYRQDPGQGLRLIYYSQIVNDFQKGDIAEGYSVSREKKESFPLTVTSAQKNPTAFYLCASSIGQGQYGYTFGSGTRLTVV.

The chain couples TRBV5-8 to TRBJ2-7, with D perhaps matching TRBD1 (5 bases). This CDR3 has 14 residues. Trimming took off 2 bases at V and 0 bases at J, with 9 bases between the two ends. Germline loops: CDR1 SGHTS, CDR2 YDEGEE. The CDR3 here is CASSLGAFSYEQYV. The CDR3 bases are TGTGCCAGCAGCTTAGGGGCTTTCTCCTACGAGCAGTACGTC.

This clone was counted a few times. J is TRBJ2-1 and V is TRBV18; 8 bases agree with TRBD2. The CDR3 has 16 amino acids. Germline V gives CDR1 KGHSH, CDR2 LQKENI. J was trimmed by 8 bases and V by 0 bases; bases with no gene match: 9. The CDR3 DNA follows: TGTGCCAGCTCACCACCTAACAGCGGGAGCGGGTATGAGCAGTTCTTC. Protein: CASSPPNSGSGYEQFF.

This clone has a handful of counts. J is TRBJ1-1 and V is TRBV6-1; perhaps TRBD1 as D (5 bases). Germline values: CDR1 MNHNS, CDR2 SASEGT. V was clipped by 2 bases and J by 3 bases, with 16 bases between them. The CDR3 sequence is 16 residues long. The CDR3 spells CASSEPGLGADTEAFF. CDR3 DNA sequence: TGTGCCAGCAGTGAACCGGGACTCGGGGCGGACACTGAAGCTTTCTTT.

The V and J genes are TRBV25-1 and TRBJ2-3; D is possibly TRBD2 (5 bases). This CDR3 spans 17 amino acids. Trimming cost V 6 bases and J 0 bases, with 19 bases left between them. Germline assignment: CDR1 MGHDK and CDR2 SYGVNS. The CDR3 DNA follows: TGTGCCAGCAGCGGAGTTGCGGGTCCGGCTAGCACAGATACGCAGTATTTT. Its protein is CASSGVAGPASTDTQYF. Full variable domain (outside the CDR3, taken from reference TRBV25-1 and TRBJ2-3): EADIYQTPRYLVIGTGKKITLECSQTMGHDKMYWYQQDPGMELHLIHYSYGVNSTEKGDLSSESTVSRIRTEHFPLTLESARPSHTSQYLCASSGVAGPASTDTQYFGPGTRLTVL.